Presented here are 21 T cell receptor beta chains from one specimen sequenced in a study of T cell responses to AZD1222 COVID-19 vaccine. TCRdb keeps only in-frame clones here, not all; method: immunoSEQ multiplex PCR. The sample shows 75,000 to 100,000 clones, 70% to 90% of them seen only once. The sequencing used peripheral blood, collected on day 0 of AZD1222 vaccination. Receptors originate from an adult in good health.

The chain carries TRBV29-1 and TRBJ2-1; D gene ambiguous. Trimming stripped 7 bases from V and 4 bases from J, with 11 bases between. Per germline, CDR1 SQVTM and CDR2 ANQGSEA. CDR3 size: 12 residues. The CDR3 loop reads CSGPRRYNEQFF. The CDR3 DNA reads as TGCAGCGGACCCAGGAGATACAATGAGCAGTTCTTC.

V is TRBV7-3 and J is TRBJ2-2; TRBD2 agrees at 7 bases. The CDR3 extends over 14 amino acids. Germline CDR1 reads SGHTA; CDR2 reads FQGTGA. Losses at the gene ends were 2 bases for V and 5 bases for J; bases not matched to a gene: 2. CDR3 protein: CASSLGLETGELFF. The DNA of the CDR3 is TGTGCCAGCAGCTTAGGACTAGAAACCGGGGAGCTGTTTTTT.

The J gene is TRBJ2-3, the V gene TRBV28; 9 positions match TRBD2. The V gene's germline CDR1 is MDHEN and CDR2 SYDVKM. This CDR3 has 16 residues. V trimming: 5 bases; J trimming: 0 bases; junction bases outside the gene matches: 6. DNA of the CDR3: TGTGCCAGCAGTCCGTCTAGCGGGGCTAGCACAGATACGCAGTATTTT. This sequence encodes CASSPSSGASTDTQYF.

CDR3 sequence (DNA): TGTGCCAGCAGTTCAGCAGACAGGGGTAGGGCTTTCTTT. Amino acids: CASSSADRGRAFF. The rearrangement joins TRBV27 to TRBJ1-1; 8 bases line up with TRBD1. The V segment lost 4 bases and the J segment 11 bases; nucleotides outside the gene matches: 9. Germline-derived CDR1 and CDR2 are MNHEY and SMNVEV (reference sequence). CDR3 length: 13 amino acids.

This clone came up a few times. The V and J genes are TRBV27 and TRBJ2-7, with 10 bases identical to TRBD1. This CDR3 spans 14 amino acids. Germline V gene lookup returns CDR1 MNHEY and CDR2 SMNVEV (reference sequence). V lost 3 bases to trimming and J lost 7 bases; unmatched junction nucleotides: 6. CDR3 nucleotides: TGTGCCAGCAGTTTTCCGGGACAGGGGAATGAGCAGTACTTC. Translation gives CASSFPGQGNEQYF.

On this clone: Compared with germline, one end of the junction differs, possibly owing to a read error. The chain is built from TRBV6-1 and TRBJ1-1, with D unclear. CDR1 is MNHNS and CDR2 is SASEGT in the germline V gene. The CDR3 sequence is 15 residues long. Written as DNA, the CDR3 is TGTGCCAGCAGTGACGTTACCGGGTCTAACACCGAAGCTTTCTTT. Translated, it gives CASSDVTGSNTEAFF.

This rearrangement joins TRBV6-1 to TRBJ2-7, with 13 positions matching TRBD2. Germline CDR1 reads MNHNS; CDR2 reads SASEGT. CDR3 length: 19 residues. V shed 1 base and J 1 base; nucleotides not matched to a gene: 10. CDR3 region: CASSEEGTSGTLISYEQYF. CDR3 DNA sequence: TGTGCCAGCAGTGAAGAAGGGACTAGCGGGACCCTAATATCCTACGAGCAGTACTTC.

The J gene is TRBJ2-7, the V gene TRBV7-9; 7 bases agree with TRBD2. The V gene end was trimmed by 5 bases and the J gene end by 2 bases; junction bases not matched to a gene: 12. The CDR3 is 16 amino acids. Germline V gene sequence: CDR1 SEHNR, CDR2 FQNEAQ (reference sequence). CDR3: CASSPRLAALTYEQYF. CDR3 nucleotides: TGTGCCAGCAGCCCTCGTCTAGCGGCTCTTACCTACGAGCAGTACTTC. Full variable domain (rest looked up from reference TRBV7-9 and TRBJ2-7): DTGVSQNPRHKITKRGQNVTFRCDPISEHNRLYWYRQTLGQGPEFLTYFQNEAQLEKSRLLSDRFSAERPKGSFSTLEIQRTEQGDSAMYLCASSPRLAALTYEQYFGPGTRLTVT.

The rearrangement uses TRBV30 and TRBJ2-7; 9 bases line up with TRBD1. V shed 3 bases, J shed 3 bases, and the junction held 9 bases outside the gene matches. Germline V lookup: CDR1 GTSNPN, CDR2 SVGIG (reference sequence). The CDR3 has 15 amino acids. CDR3 nucleotide sequence: TGTGCCTGGAGAAAAAGTGACAGGGGGTACTACGAGCAGTACTTC. The encoded protein is CAWRKSDRGYYEQYF.

Concerning this clone itself: The sample contains more than one DNA sequence encoding this CDR3. The J gene is TRBJ2-2, the V gene TRBV27; D is unclear. Germline V gene lookup returns CDR1 MNHEY and CDR2 SMNVEV (reference sequence). Trimming cost V 4 bases and J 0 bases, with 0 bases left between them. This CDR3 region has 12 residues. The CDR3 sequence: CASSSNTGELFF. The DNA of the CDR3 is TGTGCCAGCAGTTCGAACACCGGGGAGCTGTTTTTT.

V usage is TRBV1 and J usage is TRBJ2-7; the table gives TRBD2 as D, unverified against the DNA. TRBV1 is marked as a pseudogene. The CDR3 sequence is 17 residues long. The CDR3 bases are TGCACCAGCAGCCAAGAGAGGGAGCTAGCGGGAGGGTACGAGCAGTACTTC. It codes for CTSSQERELAGGYEQYF.

The V call is TRBV4-2, the J call TRBJ1-5, with TRBD1 as a possible D gene (5 bases). V lost 1 base to trimming and J lost 0 bases, with 7 bases between them. Germline CDR1 and CDR2: LGHNA and YNFKEQ. The CDR3 totals 15 residues. The CDR3 reads CASSQGQYSNQPQHF. The CDR3 region has the DNA TGTGCCAGCAGCCAAGGACAGTATAGCAATCAGCCCCAGCATTTT.

The V and J genes are TRBV28 and TRBJ1-6; a weak D match, TRBD1 (5 bases). This CDR3 is built from 16 residues. From germline, CDR1 is MDHEN and CDR2 SYDVKM. Trimming took 3 bases from V and 0 from J, leaving 9 bases between them. CDR3 sequence reads: CASSFSGSSYNSPLHF. The CDR3 region has the DNA TGTGCCAGCAGTTTTTCAGGGAGCTCCTATAATTCACCCCTCCACTTT.

As regards this clone: A read error is possible here, since a much larger clone lies one base away. The sample has other DNA sequences that encode this CDR3 too. The V gene is TRBV18, the J gene TRBJ2-7; 14 bases line up with TRBD2. The V gene end was trimmed by 0 bases and the J gene end by 5 bases; junction bases not matched to a gene: 0. Germline V gives CDR1 KGHSH, CDR2 LQKENI. This CDR3 is 15 amino acids long. The DNA for the CDR3 is TGTGCCAGCTCACCACCGGGACTAGCGGGAGACGAGCAGTACTTC. Protein product: CASSPPGLAGDEQYF. The full variable domain, its missing parts supplied by reference TRBV18 and TRBJ2-7, is NAGVMQNPRHLVRRRGQEARLRCSPMKGHSHVYWYRQLPEEGLKFMVYLQKENIIDESGMPKERFSAEFPKEGPSILRIQQVVRGDSAAYFCASSPPGLAGDEQYFGPGTRLTVT.

This clone has a single count. This sequence joins TRBV7-9 and TRBJ1-2; D remains unclear. Between the trimmed V and J ends, which lost 1 base and 0 bases, there was a span of 9 bases. The CDR3 spans 15 residues. The germline V gene has CDR1 SEHNR and CDR2 FQNEAQ (reference sequence). DNA of the CDR3: TGTGCCAGCAGCTTAGGCCTGGGCTCTAACTATGGCTACACCTTC. Encoded protein: CASSLGLGSNYGYTF.

This clone was picked up one time. At one end, the junction sequence differs from germline, possibly due to a read error. The chain joins TRBV6-5 to TRBJ1-4; no reliable D call. From germline, CDR1 is MNHEY and CDR2 SVGAGI. The CDR3 is made up of 15 amino acids. The CDR3 here is CASSDSGGRLRKLFF. DNA for the CDR3: TGTGCCAGCAGTGACTCGGGAGGGCGGTTAAGAAAACTGTTTTTT.

V usage is TRBV5-1 and J usage is TRBJ2-5; 9 nucleotides align to TRBD2. V dropped 4 bases and J dropped 5; count of bases not matched to a gene: 12. CDR1 and CDR2 (germline): SGHRS, YFSETQ. This CDR3 is built from 16 residues. DNA for the CDR3: TGCGCCAGCAGCCGCGCCGGGACTAGCTCTTCCGAGACCCAGTACTTC. Residues: CASSRAGTSSSETQYF. The entire variable domain, with the rest obtained from reference TRBV5-1 and TRBJ2-5, is as follows: KAGVTQTPRYLIKTRGQQVTLSCSPISGHRSVSWYQQTPGQGLQFLFEYFSETQRNKGNFPGRFSGRQFSNSRSEMNVSTLELGDSALYLCASSRAGTSSSETQYFGPGTRLLVL.

A remark on this clone: In the same sample, other DNA sequences code for this CDR3. The chain is built from TRBV9 and TRBJ1-3; D may be TRBD1 (6 bases). From germline, CDR1 is SGDLS and CDR2 YYNGEE. V gave up 4 bases and J gave up 0 bases, with 8 bases separating them. CDR3 length equals 14 residues. CDR3 DNA sequence: TGTGCCAGCAGCCCACAGGGCTCTGGAAACACCATATATTTT. This gives the protein CASSPQGSGNTIYF.

V usage is TRBV9 and J usage is TRBJ1-3; TRBD1 agrees at 10 bases. Germline V lookup: CDR1 SGDLS, CDR2 YYNGEE. The J segment lost 6 bases and the V segment lost 3 bases, leaving 3 bases of the junction unmatched. The CDR3 has 14 residues. The CDR3 nucleotides are TGTGCCAGCAGCGCCGGGACAGGGGAAAACACCATATATTTT. Translated, it gives CASSAGTGENTIYF. The whole variable domain, filled in from reference TRBV9 and TRBJ1-3, reads DSGVTQTPKHLITATGQRVTLRCSPRSGDLSVYWYQQSLDQGLQFLIQYYNGEERAKGNILERFSAQQFPDLHSELNLSSLELGDSALYFCASSAGTGENTIYFGEGSWLTVV.

The chain employs TRBV5-6 and TRBJ2-7; 13 positions agree with TRBD2. Germline V gene lookup returns CDR1 SGHDT and CDR2 YYEEEE. This CDR3 has 17 residues. V was pared by 1 base and J by 0 bases, with 4 bases of the junction left unmatched. CDR3 loop: CASSLTSGRAGSYEQYF. The CDR3 DNA follows: TGTGCCAGCAGCTTGACTAGCGGGAGGGCTGGCTCCTACGAGCAGTACTTC.

This chain joins TRBV19 and TRBJ1-1; 9 bases are shared with TRBD1. There are 17 residues in the CDR3. The trim removed 7 bases at V and 4 bases at J, leaving 16 bases unmatched. The germline V gene encodes CDR1 LNHDA and CDR2 SQIVND (reference sequence). CDR3 sequence reads: CASKVRDRAGKSTEAFF. The DNA for the CDR3 is TGTGCCAGTAAAGTTCGGGACAGGGCGGGAAAGAGCACTGAAGCTTTCTTT. The full variable domain, rest sourced from reference TRBV19 and TRBJ1-1, is DGGITQSPKYLFRKEGQNVTLSCEQNLNHDAMYWYRQDPGQGLRLIYYSQIVNDFQKGDIAEGYSVSREKKESFPLTVTSAQKNPTAFYLCASKVRDRAGKSTEAFFGQGTRLTVV.